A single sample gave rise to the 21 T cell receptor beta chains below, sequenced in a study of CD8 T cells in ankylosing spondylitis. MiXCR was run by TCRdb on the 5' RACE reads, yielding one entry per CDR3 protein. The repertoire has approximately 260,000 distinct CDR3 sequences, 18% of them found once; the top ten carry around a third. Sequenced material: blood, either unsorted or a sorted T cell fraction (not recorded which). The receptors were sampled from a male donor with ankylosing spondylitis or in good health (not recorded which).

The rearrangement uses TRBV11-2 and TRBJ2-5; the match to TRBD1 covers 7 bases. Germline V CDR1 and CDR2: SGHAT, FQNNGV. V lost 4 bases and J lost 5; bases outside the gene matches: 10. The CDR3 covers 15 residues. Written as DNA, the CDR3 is TGTGCCAGCAGCTCGTTCAAGACAGGGATGGAGACCCAGTACTTC. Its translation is CASSSFKTGMETQYF.

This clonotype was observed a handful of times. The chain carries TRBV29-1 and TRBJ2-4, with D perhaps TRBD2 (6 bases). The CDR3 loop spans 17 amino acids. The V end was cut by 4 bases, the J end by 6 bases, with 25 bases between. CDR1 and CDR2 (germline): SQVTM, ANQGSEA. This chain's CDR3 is CSVVVAGGTPRINIQYF. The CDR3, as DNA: TGCAGCGTTGTGGTCGCCGGCGGGACCCCCCGTATAAACATTCAGTACTTC.

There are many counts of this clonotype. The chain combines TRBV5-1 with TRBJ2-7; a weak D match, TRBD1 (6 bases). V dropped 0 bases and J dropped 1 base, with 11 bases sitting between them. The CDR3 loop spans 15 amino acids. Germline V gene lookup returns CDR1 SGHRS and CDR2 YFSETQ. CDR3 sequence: CASSLGGGVSYEQYF. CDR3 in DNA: TGCGCCAGCAGCTTGGGAGGGGGAGTATCCTACGAGCAGTACTTC.

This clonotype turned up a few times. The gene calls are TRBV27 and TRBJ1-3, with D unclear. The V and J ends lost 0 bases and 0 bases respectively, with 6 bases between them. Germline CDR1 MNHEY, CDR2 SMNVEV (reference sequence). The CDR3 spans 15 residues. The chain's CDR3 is CASSLSSLSGNTIYF. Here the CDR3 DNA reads TGTGCCAGCAGTTTATCGTCACTCTCTGGAAACACCATATATTTT.

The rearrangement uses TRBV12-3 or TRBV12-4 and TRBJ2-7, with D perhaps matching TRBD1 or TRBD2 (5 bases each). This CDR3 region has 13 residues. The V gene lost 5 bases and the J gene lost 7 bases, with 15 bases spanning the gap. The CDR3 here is CASSPTGAGEQYF. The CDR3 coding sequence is TGTGCCAGCAGTCCAACCGGGGCTGGGGAGCAGTACTTC.

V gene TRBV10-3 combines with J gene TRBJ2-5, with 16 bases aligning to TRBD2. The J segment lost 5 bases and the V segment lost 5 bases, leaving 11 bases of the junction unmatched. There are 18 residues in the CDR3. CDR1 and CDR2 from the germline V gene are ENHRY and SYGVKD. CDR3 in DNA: TGTGCCATCAGTCCGGGACTAGCGGGAGGGCTTCCGGAGGAGACCCAGTACTTC. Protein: CAISPGLAGGLPEETQYF.

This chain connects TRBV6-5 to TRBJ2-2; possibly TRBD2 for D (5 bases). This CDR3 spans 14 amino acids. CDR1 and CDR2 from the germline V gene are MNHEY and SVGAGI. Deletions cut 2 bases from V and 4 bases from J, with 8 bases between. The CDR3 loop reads CASSYGEITGELFF. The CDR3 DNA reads TGTGCCAGCAGTTACGGGGAGATCACCGGGGAGCTGTTTTTT.

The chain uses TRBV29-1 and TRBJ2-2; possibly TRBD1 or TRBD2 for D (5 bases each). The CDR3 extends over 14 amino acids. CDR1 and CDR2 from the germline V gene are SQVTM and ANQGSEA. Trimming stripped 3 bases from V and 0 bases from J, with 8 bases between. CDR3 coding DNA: TGCAGCGTTGAGGTGGGGGCGAACACCGGGGAGCTGTTTTTT. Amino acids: CSVEVGANTGELFF.

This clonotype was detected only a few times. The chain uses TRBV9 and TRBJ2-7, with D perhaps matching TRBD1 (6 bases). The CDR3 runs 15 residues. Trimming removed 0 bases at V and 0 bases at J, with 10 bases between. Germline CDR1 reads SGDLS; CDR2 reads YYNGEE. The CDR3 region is CASSVGGQSSYEQYF. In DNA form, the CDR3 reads TGTGCCAGCAGCGTAGGGGGGCAGAGCTCCTACGAGCAGTACTTC.

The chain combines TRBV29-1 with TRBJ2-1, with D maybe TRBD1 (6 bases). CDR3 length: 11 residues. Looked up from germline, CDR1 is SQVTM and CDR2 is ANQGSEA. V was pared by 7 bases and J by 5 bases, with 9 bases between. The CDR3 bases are TGCAGCGGGCAGGGGAACAATGAGCAGTTCTTC. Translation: CSGQGNNEQFF.

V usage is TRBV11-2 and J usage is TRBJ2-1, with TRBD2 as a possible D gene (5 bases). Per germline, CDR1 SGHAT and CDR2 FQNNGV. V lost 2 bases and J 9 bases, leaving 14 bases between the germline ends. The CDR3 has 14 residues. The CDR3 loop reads CASSLYSGSPEQFF. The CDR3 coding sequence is TGTGCCAGCAGCTTATATTCGGGGTCCCCTGAGCAGTTCTTC.

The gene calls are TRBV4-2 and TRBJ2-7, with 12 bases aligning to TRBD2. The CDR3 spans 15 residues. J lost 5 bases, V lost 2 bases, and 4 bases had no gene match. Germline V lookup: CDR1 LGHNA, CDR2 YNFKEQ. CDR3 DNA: TGTGCCAGCAGCCAAAGACTAGCGGGAGAGGACGAGCAGTACTTC. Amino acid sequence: CASSQRLAGEDEQYF.

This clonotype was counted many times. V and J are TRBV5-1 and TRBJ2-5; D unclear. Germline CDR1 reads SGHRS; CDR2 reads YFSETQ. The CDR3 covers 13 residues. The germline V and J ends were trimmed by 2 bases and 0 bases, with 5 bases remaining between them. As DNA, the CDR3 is TGCGCCAGCAGCTTTGACAACCAAGAGACCCAGTACTTC. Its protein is CASSFDNQETQYF.

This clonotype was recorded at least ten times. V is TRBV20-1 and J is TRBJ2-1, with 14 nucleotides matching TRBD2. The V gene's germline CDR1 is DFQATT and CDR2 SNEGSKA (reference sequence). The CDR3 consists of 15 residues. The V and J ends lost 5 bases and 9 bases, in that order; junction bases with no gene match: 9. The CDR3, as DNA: TGCAGTGCTTCATCGGGGACTAGCGGGAGTAGTGAGCAGTTCTTC. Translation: CSASSGTSGSSEQFF.

The CDR3 region is CASSLAGRLREQYF. DNA for the CDR3: TGTGCCAGCAGTTTAGCCGGGAGGTTAAGGGAGCAGTACTTC. V gene TRBV27 combines with J gene TRBJ2-7, with TRBD2 identical over 7 bases. CDR3 length: 14 residues. Germline V gene sequence: CDR1 MNHEY, CDR2 SMNVEV (reference sequence). V was pared by 2 bases and J by 7 bases, with 8 bases of the junction left unmatched.

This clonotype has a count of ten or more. The CDR3 region has the DNA TGTGCCACCAGTGATGGGACTAGCGGCTACGAGCAGTACTTC. Protein: CATSDGTSGYEQYF. This chain links TRBV24-1 with TRBJ2-7; 11 nucleotides align to TRBD2. The V segment lost 3 bases and the J segment 3 bases; nucleotides outside the gene matches: 0. The CDR3 consists of 14 residues. CDR1 is KGHDR, CDR2 SFDVKD, per germline.

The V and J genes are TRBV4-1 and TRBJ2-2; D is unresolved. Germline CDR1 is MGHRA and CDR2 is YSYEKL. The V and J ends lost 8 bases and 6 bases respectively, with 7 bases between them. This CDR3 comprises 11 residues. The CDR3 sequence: CASGTAGELFF. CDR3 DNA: TGCGCCAGCGGAACGGCCGGGGAGCTGTTTTTT.

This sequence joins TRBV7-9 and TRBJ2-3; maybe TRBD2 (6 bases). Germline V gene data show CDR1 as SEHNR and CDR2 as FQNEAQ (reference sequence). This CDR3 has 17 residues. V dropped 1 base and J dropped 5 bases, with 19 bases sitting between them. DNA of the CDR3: TGTGCCAGCAGCTTAGTGAAGGACTACCCGCGAGAAGATACGCAGTATTTT. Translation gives CASSLVKDYPREDTQYF.

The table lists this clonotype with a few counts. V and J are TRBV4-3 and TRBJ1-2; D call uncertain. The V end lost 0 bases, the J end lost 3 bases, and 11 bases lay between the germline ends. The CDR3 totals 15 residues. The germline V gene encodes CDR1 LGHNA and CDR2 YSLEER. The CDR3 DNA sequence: TGCGCCAGCAGCCAAGATGGTCCCGGGGACTATGGCTACACCTTC. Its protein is CASSQDGPGDYGYTF.

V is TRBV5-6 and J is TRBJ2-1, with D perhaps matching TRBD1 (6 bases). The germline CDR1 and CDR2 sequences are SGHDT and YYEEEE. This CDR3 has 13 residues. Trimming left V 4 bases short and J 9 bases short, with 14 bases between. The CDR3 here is CASSVTGSSEQFF. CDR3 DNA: TGTGCCAGCAGCGTCACAGGGTCGAGTGAGCAGTTCTTC.

The CDR3 DNA sequence: TGCAGCGGCCAAGGGACAGCTCCCTACGAGCAGTACTTC. Translated, it gives CSGQGTAPYEQYF. The rearrangement joins TRBV29-1 to TRBJ2-7; 7 nucleotides line up with TRBD1. In germline, CDR1 is SQVTM, CDR2 ANQGSEA. CDR3 length: 13 residues. Losses at the gene ends were 7 bases for V and 2 bases for J; bases not matched to a gene: 8.